This T cell receptor (beta chain) was captured in a study of shared clonotypes between healthy human individuals. This clone was counted a single time. TCRdb keeps only in-frame clones here, not all; method: immunoSEQ multiplex PCR. The sample lists more than 450,000 clones; less than 85% were seen once. The V gene end was trimmed by 4 bases and the J gene end by 5 bases; junction bases not matched to a gene: 7. The CDR3 runs 15 residues. CDR1 and CDR2 from the germline V gene are WSHSY and SAAADI. Sequenced material: PBMCs. This TCR came from a woman aged 35 to 49 in good health. Some clones in this sample may be carry-over from other donors' samples. J is TRBJ2-5 and V is TRBV10-2; 10 bases align to TRBD2. The CDR3 loop is CASSAASGGSETQYF. Written as DNA, the CDR3 is TGCGCCAGCAGTGCGGCTAGCGGGGGATCGGAGACCCAGTACTTC.